This T cell receptor beta chain originates from a study of blood T cell repertoires in COVID-19. For the study at large: Italy, Spain and the United States were the sources of the convalescent and acute COVID-19 samples. Nucleic acid was either cDNA or gDNA, and it came from T cells, B-cell-depleted T cells, or PBMCs.

This CDR3 region has 15 residues. V was shortened by 2 bases and J by 0 bases, with 12 bases between the two germline ends. From germline, CDR1 is SGHNT and CDR2 YYREEE (reference sequence). Original processing notes: Reference gene primer amplification gave nucleated cell count estimates. Clones were read by immunoSEQ multiplex PCR, and TCRdb kept only the in-frame ones, dropping some. From that table come the V and J calls and clone size; the DNA was used to work out D and trimming. The sample records 140,000 to 150,000 clones, approximately 87% being singletons. The rearrangement links TRBV5-4 to TRBJ2-7, with D possibly matching TRBD1 (6 bases). Sequenced material: peripheral blood. The source of this sequence is a man older than 75 with acute or convalescent COVID-19. The CDR3 loop reads CASSLRQGSSYEQYF. The CDR3 nucleotides read TGTGCCAGCAGCTTAAGGCAGGGGAGCTCCTACGAGCAGTACTTC.